This TCR beta chain was observed in a study of T cell responses to AZD1222 COVID-19 vaccine. Clones were sequenced by immunoSEQ multiplex PCR, and TCRdb holds only the in-frame ones, with some missing. The profile shows about 120,000 clones, about 92% of them singletons. The germline V and J ends were trimmed by 1 base and 4 bases, with 7 bases remaining between them. The CDR3 is 12 amino acids. Germline CDR1 reads GTSNPN; CDR2 reads SVGIG (reference sequence). The chain uses TRBV30 and TRBJ1-2; D ambiguous. Sample: peripheral blood, taken on day 0 of AZD1222 vaccination. This clonotype was obtained from an adult in good health. CDR3 region: CAWSDLSYGYTF. As DNA, the CDR3 is TGTGCCTGGAGTGATCTGAGCTATGGCTACACCTTC.